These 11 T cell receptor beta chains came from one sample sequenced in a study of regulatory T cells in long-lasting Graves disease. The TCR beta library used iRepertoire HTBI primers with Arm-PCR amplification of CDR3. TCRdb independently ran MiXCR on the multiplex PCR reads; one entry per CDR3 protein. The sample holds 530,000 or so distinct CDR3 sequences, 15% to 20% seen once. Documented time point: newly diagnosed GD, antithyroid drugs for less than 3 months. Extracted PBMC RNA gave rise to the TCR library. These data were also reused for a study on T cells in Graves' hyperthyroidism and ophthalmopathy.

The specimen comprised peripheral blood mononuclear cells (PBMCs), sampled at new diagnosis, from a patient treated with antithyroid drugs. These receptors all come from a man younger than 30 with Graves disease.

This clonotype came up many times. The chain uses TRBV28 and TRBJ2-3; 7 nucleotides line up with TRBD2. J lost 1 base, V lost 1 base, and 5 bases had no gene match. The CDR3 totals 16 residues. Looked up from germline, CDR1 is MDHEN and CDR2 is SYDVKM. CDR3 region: CASSLSSGIRTDTQYF. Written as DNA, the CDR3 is TGTGCCAGCAGTTTATCCAGCGGGATCCGCACAGATACGCAGTATTTT.

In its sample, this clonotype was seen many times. This CDR3 reads CASSRTGPNYEQYF. The CDR3 coding sequence is TGTGCCAGCAGTCGAACGGGACCGAACTACGAGCAGTACTTC. This chain connects TRBV14 to TRBJ2-7, with D perhaps given as TRBD1 or TRBD2 (5 bases each). Germline CDR1 reads SGHDN; CDR2 reads FVKESK. Trimming removed 6 bases from V and 3 bases from J, with 15 bases in between. This CDR3 is built from 14 residues.

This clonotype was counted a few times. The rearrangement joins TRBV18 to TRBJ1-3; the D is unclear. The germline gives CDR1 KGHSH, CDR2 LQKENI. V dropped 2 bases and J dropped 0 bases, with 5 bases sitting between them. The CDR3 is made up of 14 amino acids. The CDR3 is CASSPEYSGNTIYF. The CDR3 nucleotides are TGTGCCAGCTCACCAGAATACTCTGGAAACACCATATATTTT.

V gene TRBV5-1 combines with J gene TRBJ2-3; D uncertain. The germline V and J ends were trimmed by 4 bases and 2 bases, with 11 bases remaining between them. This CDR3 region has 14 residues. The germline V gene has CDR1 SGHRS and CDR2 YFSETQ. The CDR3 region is CASSPRADTDTQYF. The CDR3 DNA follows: TGCGCCAGCAGCCCGCGTGCGGACACAGATACGCAGTATTTT.

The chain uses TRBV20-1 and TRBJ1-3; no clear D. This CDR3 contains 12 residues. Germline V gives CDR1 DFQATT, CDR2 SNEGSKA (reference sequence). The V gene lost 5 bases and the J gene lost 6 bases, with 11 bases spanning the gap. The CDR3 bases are TGCAGTGCTGCCGCCGTTGCAAACACCATATATTTT. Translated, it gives CSAAAVANTIYF.

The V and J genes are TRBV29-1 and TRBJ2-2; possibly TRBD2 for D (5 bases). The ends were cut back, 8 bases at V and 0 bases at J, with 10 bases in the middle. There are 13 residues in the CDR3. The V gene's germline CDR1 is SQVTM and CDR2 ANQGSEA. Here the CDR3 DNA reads TGCAGCCACAAGAGGGCGAACACCGGGGAGCTGTTTTTT. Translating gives CSHKRANTGELFF.

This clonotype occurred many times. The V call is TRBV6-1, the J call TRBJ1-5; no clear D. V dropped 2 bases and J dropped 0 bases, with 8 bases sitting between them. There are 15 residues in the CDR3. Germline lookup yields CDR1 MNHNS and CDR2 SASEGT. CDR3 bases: TGTGCCAGCAGTGAAATAGGATATAGCAATCAGCCCCAGCATTTT. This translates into CASSEIGYSNQPQHF.

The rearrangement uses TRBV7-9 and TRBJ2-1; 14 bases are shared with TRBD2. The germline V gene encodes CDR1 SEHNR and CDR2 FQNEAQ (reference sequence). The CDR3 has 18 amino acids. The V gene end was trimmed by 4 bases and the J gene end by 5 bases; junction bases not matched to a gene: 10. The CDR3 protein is CASSSLGTSGSEDNEQFF. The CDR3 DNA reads TGTGCCAGCAGCTCCCTAGGGACTAGCGGGAGCGAGGACAATGAGCAGTTCTTC.

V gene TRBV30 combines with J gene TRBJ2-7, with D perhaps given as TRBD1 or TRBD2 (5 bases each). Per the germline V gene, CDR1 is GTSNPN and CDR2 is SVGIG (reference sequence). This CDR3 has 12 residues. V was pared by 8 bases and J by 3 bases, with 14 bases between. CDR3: CAGDLGGYEQYF. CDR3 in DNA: TGTGCCGGGGACCTTGGCGGCTACGAGCAGTACTTC.

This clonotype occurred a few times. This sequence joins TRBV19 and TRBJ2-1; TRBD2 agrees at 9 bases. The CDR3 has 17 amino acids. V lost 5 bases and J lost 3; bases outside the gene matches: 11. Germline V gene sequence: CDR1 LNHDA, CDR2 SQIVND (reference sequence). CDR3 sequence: CASSSSPLAGYYNEQFF. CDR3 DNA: TGTGCCAGTAGTTCCTCCCCTCTAGCGGGATACTACAATGAGCAGTTCTTC.

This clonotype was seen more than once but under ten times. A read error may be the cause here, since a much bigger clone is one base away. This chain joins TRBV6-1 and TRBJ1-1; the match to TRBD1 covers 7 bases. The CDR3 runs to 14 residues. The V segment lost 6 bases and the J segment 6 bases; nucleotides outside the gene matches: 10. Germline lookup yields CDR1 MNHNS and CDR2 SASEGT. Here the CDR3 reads CASRRTGASAEAFF. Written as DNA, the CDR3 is TGTGCCAGCAGACGAACAGGGGCGAGCGCTGAAGCTTTCTTT.